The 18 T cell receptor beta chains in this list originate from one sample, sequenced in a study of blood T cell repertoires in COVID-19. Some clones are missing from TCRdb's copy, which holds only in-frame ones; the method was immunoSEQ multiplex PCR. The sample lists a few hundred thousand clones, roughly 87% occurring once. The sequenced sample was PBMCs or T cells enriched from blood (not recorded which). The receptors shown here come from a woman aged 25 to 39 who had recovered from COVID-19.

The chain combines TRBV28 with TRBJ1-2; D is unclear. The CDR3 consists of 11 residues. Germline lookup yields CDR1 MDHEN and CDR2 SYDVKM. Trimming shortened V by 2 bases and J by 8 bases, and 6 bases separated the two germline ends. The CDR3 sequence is CASSLEEGYTF. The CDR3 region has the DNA TGTGCCAGCAGTTTAGAGGAGGGCTACACCTTC.

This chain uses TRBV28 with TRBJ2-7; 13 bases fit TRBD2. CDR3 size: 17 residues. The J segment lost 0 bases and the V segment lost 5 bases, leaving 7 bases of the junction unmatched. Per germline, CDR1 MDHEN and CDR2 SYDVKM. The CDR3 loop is CASSQTGLAGASYEQYF. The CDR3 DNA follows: TGTGCCAGCAGTCAAACAGGACTAGCGGGGGCCTCCTACGAGCAGTACTTC.

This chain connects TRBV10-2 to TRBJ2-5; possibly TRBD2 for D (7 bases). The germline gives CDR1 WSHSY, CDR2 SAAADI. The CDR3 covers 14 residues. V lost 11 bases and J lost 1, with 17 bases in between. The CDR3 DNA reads TGCGCCGGCCTCTCGGGGGGCACCCAAGAGACCCAGTACTTC. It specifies CAGLSGGTQETQYF.

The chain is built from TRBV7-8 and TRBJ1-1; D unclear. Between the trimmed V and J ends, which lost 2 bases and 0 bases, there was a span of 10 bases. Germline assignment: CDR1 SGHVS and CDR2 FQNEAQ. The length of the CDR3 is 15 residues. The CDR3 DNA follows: TGTGCCAGCAGCTTAAGCGCCCTGGTGAACACTGAAGCTTTCTTT. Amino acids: CASSLSALVNTEAFF. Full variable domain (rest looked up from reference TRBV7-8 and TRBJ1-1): GAGVSQSPRYKVAKRGQDVALRCDPISGHVSLFWYQQALGQGPEFLTYFQNEAQLDKSGLPSDRFFAERPEGSVSTLKIQRTQQEDSAVYLCASSLSALVNTEAFFGQGTRLTVV.

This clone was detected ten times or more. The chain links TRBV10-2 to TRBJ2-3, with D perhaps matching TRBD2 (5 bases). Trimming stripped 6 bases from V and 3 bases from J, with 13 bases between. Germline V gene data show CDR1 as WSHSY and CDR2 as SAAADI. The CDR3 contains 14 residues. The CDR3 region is CASSGSEVTDTQYF. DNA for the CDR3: TGCGCCAGCAGCGGTAGCGAGGTTACAGATACGCAGTATTTT.

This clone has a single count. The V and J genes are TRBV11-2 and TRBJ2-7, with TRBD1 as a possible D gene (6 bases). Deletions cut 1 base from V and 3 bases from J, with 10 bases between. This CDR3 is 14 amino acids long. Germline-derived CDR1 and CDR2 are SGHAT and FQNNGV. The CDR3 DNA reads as TGTGCCAGCAGCTTAGGAGCGGACAGCTACGAGCAGTACTTC. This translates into CASSLGADSYEQYF. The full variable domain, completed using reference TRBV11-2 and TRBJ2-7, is EAGVAQSPRYKIIEKRQSVAFWCNPISGHATLYWYQQILGQGPKLLIQFQNNGVVDDSQLPKDRFSAERLKGVDSTLKIQPAKLEDSAVYLCASSLGADSYEQYFGPGTRLTVT.

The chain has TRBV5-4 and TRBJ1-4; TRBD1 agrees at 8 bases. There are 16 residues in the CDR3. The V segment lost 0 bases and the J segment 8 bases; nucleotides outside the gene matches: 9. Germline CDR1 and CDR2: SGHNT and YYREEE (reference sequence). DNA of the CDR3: TGTGCCAGCAGCTTGGCCTCGGACAGGGCAGGAGAAAAACTGTTTTTT. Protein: CASSLASDRAGEKLFF.

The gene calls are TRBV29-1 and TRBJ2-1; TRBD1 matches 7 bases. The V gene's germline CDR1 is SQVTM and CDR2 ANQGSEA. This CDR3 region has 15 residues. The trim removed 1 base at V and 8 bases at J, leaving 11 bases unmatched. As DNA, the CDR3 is TGCAGCGTTGAAGTTCTTGGGACAGCCGGGGATGAGCAGTTCTTC. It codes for CSVEVLGTAGDEQFF.

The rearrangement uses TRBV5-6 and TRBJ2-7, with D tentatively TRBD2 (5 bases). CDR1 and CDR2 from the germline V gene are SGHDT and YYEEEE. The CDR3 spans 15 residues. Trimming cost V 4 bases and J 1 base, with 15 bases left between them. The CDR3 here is CASSRAGLESYEQYF. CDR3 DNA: TGTGCCAGCAGCCGGGCGGGTTTAGAGTCCTACGAGCAGTACTTC.

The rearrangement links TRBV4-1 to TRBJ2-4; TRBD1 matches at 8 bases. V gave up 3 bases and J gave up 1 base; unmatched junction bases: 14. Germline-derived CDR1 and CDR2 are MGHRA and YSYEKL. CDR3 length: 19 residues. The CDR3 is CASSQDTQTGEKAKNIQYF. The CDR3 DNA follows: TGCGCCAGCAGCCAGGACACCCAGACAGGGGAGAAGGCCAAAAACATTCAGTACTTC.

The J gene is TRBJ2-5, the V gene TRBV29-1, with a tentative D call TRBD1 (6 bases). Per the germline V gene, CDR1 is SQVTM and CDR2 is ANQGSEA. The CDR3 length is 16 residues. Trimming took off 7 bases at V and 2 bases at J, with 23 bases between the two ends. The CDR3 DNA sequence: TGCAGCGCTCTAAGTGTAGGGACAAGAATTCAAGAGACCCAGTACTTC. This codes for CSALSVGTRIQETQYF.

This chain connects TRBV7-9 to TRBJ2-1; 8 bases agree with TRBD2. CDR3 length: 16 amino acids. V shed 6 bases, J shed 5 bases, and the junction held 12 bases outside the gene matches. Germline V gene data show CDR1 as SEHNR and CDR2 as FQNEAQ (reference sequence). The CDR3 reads CASSFPRGGIDNEQFF. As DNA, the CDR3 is TGTGCCAGCAGTTTCCCACGGGGGGGCATCGACAATGAGCAGTTCTTC. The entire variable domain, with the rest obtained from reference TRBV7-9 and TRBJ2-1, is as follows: DTGVSQNPRHKITKRGQNVTFRCDPISEHNRLYWYRQTLGQGPEFLTYFQNEAQLEKSRLLSDRFSAERPKGSFSTLEIQRTEQGDSAMYLCASSFPRGGIDNEQFFGPGTRLTVL.

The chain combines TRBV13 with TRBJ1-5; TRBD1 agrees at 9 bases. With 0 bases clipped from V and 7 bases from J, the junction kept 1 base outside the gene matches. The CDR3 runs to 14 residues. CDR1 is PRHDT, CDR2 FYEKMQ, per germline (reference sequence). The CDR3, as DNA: TGTGCCAGCAGCTTAGGGACAGGGGGGCAGCCCCAGCATTTT. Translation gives CASSLGTGGQPQHF.

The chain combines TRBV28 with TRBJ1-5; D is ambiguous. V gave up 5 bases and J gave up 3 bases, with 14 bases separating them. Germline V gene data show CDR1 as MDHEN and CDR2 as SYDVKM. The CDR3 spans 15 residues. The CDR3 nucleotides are TGTGCCAGCAGTCCCAGCGCGCCTTCCAATCAGCCCCAGCATTTT. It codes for CASSPSAPSNQPQHF.

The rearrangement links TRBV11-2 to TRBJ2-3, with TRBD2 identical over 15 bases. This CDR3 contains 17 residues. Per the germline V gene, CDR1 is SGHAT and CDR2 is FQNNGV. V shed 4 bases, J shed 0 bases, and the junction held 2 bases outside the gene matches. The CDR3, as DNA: TGTGCCAGCAGCTCCGGACTAGCGGGGGGGAGCACAGATACGCAGTATTTT. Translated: CASSSGLAGGSTDTQYF.

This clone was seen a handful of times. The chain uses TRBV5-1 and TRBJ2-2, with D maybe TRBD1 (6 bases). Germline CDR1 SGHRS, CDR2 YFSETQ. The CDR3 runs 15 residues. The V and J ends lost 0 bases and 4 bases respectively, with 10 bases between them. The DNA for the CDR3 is TGCGCCAGCAGCTTGGGTCTAGGGGGCACCGGGGAGCTGTTTTTT. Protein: CASSLGLGGTGELFF.

The CDR3 sequence is CASKGQGGHNEKLFF. The CDR3 nucleotides are TGTGCCAGCAAGGGACAGGGGGGACATAATGAAAAACTGTTTTTT. The chain has TRBV7-2 and TRBJ1-4; 11 bases match TRBD1. The CDR3 has 15 residues. Germline V gives CDR1 SGHTA, CDR2 FQGNSA. Trimming removed 7 bases from V and 4 bases from J; junction bases left unmatched: 5. Combining the CDR3 with reference TRBV7-2 and TRBJ1-4 gives the whole variable domain GAGVSQSPSNKVTEKGKDVELRCDPISGHTALYWYRQSLGQGLEFLIYFQGNSAPDKSGLPSDRFSAERTGGSVSTLTIQRTQQEDSAVYLCASKGQGGHNEKLFFGSGTQLSVL.

As DNA, the CDR3 is TGTGCCAGCACGCTTGCCCTGGGAGGCTATGGCTACACCTTC. It yields the protein CASTLALGGYGYTF. The chain carries TRBV6-5 and TRBJ1-2, with unresolved D. Germline CDR1 and CDR2: MNHEY and SVGAGI. The CDR3 extends over 14 amino acids. V lost 7 bases and J lost 4, with 16 bases in between.